This paragraph covers one TCR beta chain sequence. Its antigen is unidentified. CDR1 is LNHDA and CDR2 is SQIVND in the germline V gene (reference sequence). The J segment lost 3 bases and the V segment lost 4 bases, leaving 2 bases of the junction unmatched. This CDR3 spans 14 amino acids. This entry is derived from a study of OX40 agonist ivuxolimab in advanced cancers. Study information: Mean age about 60 years, range about 20 to 79; around 80% male. One hepatocellular carcinoma and a couple of cutaneous melanoma patients partially responded.

The study's findings and limits: Among the lowest levels of clonal expansion were found in partial responders at 0.1-3.0 mg/kg. Expanded peripheral T-cell antigen specificity went undetermined.

Profiling relied on immunoSEQ multiplex PCR, and the TCRdb table lists in-frame clones only, not all of them. The sample holds roughly 41,000 clones, over 75% seen once. This sample comprised CD4+ or CD8+ T cells sorted from blood, obtained in a trial of the OX40 agonist ivuxolimab. The clonotype originates from an adult with an advanced solid tumor such as melanoma, head and neck, liver or kidney cancer. This chain connects TRBV19 to TRBJ2-7; 11 bases are a match to TRBD1. The CDR3 sequence is CASSTGTGGYEQYF. The CDR3 region has the DNA TGTGCCAGTAGTACCGGGACAGGGGGCTACGAGCAGTACTTC.